This entry lists 31 T cell receptor beta chains sequenced from one sample in a study of cytomegalovirus exposure and HLA in healthy donors. PCR amplification relied on 60 Vbeta primers (plus 13 Jbeta primers). This table comes from immunoSEQ multiplex PCR, and its TCRdb copy is limited to in-frame clones, with some not included. The sample yields around 180,000 clones, 71% seen once. Sequencing input: PBMCs. The receptors were gathered from a girl aged 10 to 17 in good health and CMV-seronegative.

The chain combines TRBV4-1 with TRBJ1-2, with D possibly being TRBD1 (6 bases). The CDR3 extends over 15 amino acids. Germline CDR1 and CDR2: MGHRA and YSYEKL. V was pared by 1 base and J by 4 bases, with 13 bases between. For the CDR3, the DNA is TGCGCCAGCAGCCAAGGCCTACAGGGAACCTATGGCTACACCTTC. This codes for CASSQGLQGTYGYTF.

Concerning this clone: Other DNA sequences of this sample code for an identical CDR3. The V and J genes are TRBV11-3 and TRBJ2-7; tentatively, D is TRBD1 (6 bases). The CDR3 consists of 14 residues. V lost 5 bases, J lost 0 bases, and 11 bases lay in between. Germline-derived CDR1 and CDR2 are SGHNT and YENEEA. The CDR3 sequence: CASSPRDNSYEQYF. The CDR3 DNA sequence: TGTGCCAGCAGCCCCAGGGACAACTCCTACGAGCAGTACTTC.

V is TRBV11-2 and J is TRBJ1-1; 9 bases agree with TRBD1. This CDR3 has 18 residues. Per germline, CDR1 SGHAT and CDR2 FQNNGV. V trimming: 6 bases; J trimming: 0 bases; junction bases outside the gene matches: 14. CDR3 protein: CASRKRTGATSMNTEAFF. DNA of the CDR3: TGTGCCAGCAGAAAACGGACAGGGGCAACATCCATGAACACTGAAGCTTTCTTT. Together with reference TRBV11-2 and TRBJ1-1, the CDR3 gives the full variable domain: EAGVAQSPRYKIIEKRQSVAFWCNPISGHATLYWYQQILGQGPKLLIQFQNNGVVDDSQLPKDRFSAERLKGVDSTLKIQPAKLEDSAVYLCASRKRTGATSMNTEAFFGQGTRLTVV.

The V and J genes are TRBV7-9 and TRBJ1-1, with 7 bases fitting TRBD1. Germline V CDR1 and CDR2: SEHNR, FQNEAQ (reference sequence). The CDR3 is 13 residues long. V dropped 5 bases and J dropped 8; count of bases not matched to a gene: 8. For the CDR3, the DNA is TGTGCCAGCAGCCCGGGAATGGACAGGGAAGCTTTCTTT. Its translation is CASSPGMDREAFF.

This clone showed up just once. In DNA form, the CDR3 reads TGTGCCAGCAGCTTGGCCGGGGGAGGGACTGAAGCTTTCTTT. It encodes CASSLAGGGTEAFF. This chain connects TRBV7-6 to TRBJ1-1; perhaps TRBD1 as D (5 bases). Germline assignment: CDR1 SGHVS and CDR2 FNYEAQ. This CDR3 contains 14 residues. Trimming removed 3 bases at V and 5 bases at J, with 13 bases between.

The rearrangement joins TRBV5-1 to TRBJ2-7; 10 positions agree with TRBD2. The germline V gene encodes CDR1 SGHRS and CDR2 YFSETQ. CDR3 length: 16 amino acids. After removal of 4 bases from V and 4 bases from J, the junction contained 11 bases not matched to a gene. Here the CDR3 reads CASSEGVAGGPYEQYF. DNA of the CDR3: TGCGCCAGCAGCGAGGGGGTAGCGGGGGGCCCGTACGAGCAGTACTTC.

This chain joins TRBV5-1 and TRBJ2-1, with D perhaps TRBD1 (6 bases). The germline V and J ends were trimmed by 4 bases and 1 base, with 15 bases remaining between them. The CDR3 runs 16 residues. The V gene's germline CDR1 is SGHRS and CDR2 YFSETQ. The CDR3 spells CASSIGQIGSYNEQFF. CDR3 coding DNA: TGCGCCAGCAGCATCGGACAGATTGGGTCCTACAATGAGCAGTTCTTC.

The DNA for the CDR3 is TGTGCCAGCAGCCTGGGGCAGGGTCGGACTGAAGCTTTCTTT. Amino acids: CASSLGQGRTEAFF. The chain joins TRBV7-2 to TRBJ1-1, with a tentative D call TRBD1 (5 bases). From germline, CDR1 is SGHTA and CDR2 FQGNSA. CDR3 length: 14 residues. Trimming pared 5 bases from V and 5 bases from J, leaving 15 bases between.

This clone was seen a handful of times. The gene calls are TRBV6-6 and TRBJ1-2; tentative D call: TRBD1 (6 bases). Germline CDR1 MNHNY, CDR2 SVGAGI (reference sequence). V gave up 0 bases and J gave up 6 bases, with 17 bases separating them. The CDR3 length is 16 residues. The CDR3 nucleotides are TGTGCCAGCAGTTACTCGTATAACAGGGTCACCGATGGCTACACCTTC. It is translated as CASSYSYNRVTDGYTF.

In nucleotides, the CDR3 is TGCGCCAGCAGCTTAGCGGGGGGGGCCTACCAAGAGACCCAGTACTTC. Encoded protein: CASSLAGGAYQETQYF. V gene TRBV5-1 combines with J gene TRBJ2-5; 10 bases map to TRBD2. J lost 0 bases, V lost 2 bases, and 4 bases had no gene match. The CDR3 sequence is 16 residues long. Germline lookup yields CDR1 SGHRS and CDR2 YFSETQ.

The V and J genes are TRBV4-1 and TRBJ1-4; unclear D gene. The germline V and J ends were trimmed by 4 bases and 0 bases, with 9 bases remaining between them. The CDR3 is made up of 15 amino acids. From germline, CDR1 is MGHRA and CDR2 YSYEKL. In DNA form, the CDR3 reads TGCGCCAGCAGCCCCCCGACTGCAACTAATGAAAAACTGTTTTTT. It specifies CASSPPTATNEKLFF.

V is TRBV7-9 and J is TRBJ1-5; D is ambiguous. Trimming left V 0 bases short and J 14 bases short, with 17 bases between. CDR1 is SEHNR, CDR2 FQNEAQ, per germline (reference sequence). This CDR3 is 14 amino acids long. CDR3 sequence: CASSLAQMSAPEHF. In nucleotides, the CDR3 is TGTGCCAGCAGCTTAGCACAGATGTCAGCCCCAGAGCATTTT.

V is TRBV5-1 and J is TRBJ1-6; 10 nucleotides align to TRBD1. CDR3 length: 17 residues. Losses at the gene ends were 0 bases for V and 9 bases for J; bases not matched to a gene: 9. CDR1 and CDR2 from the germline V gene are SGHRS and YFSETQ. CDR3 protein: CASSLDPPTGGGSPLHF. CDR3 DNA: TGCGCCAGCAGCTTGGACCCCCCGACAGGGGGCGGTTCACCCCTCCACTTT. Together with reference TRBV5-1 and TRBJ1-6, the CDR3 gives the full variable domain: KAGVTQTPRYLIKTRGQQVTLSCSPISGHRSVSWYQQTPGQGLQFLFEYFSETQRNKGNFPGRFSGRQFSNSRSEMNVSTLELGDSALYLCASSLDPPTGGGSPLHFGNGTRLTVT.

This clone has more than one count but fewer than ten. This chain uses TRBV18 with TRBJ1-4; 9 nucleotides line up with TRBD1. The CDR3 runs 16 residues. V dropped 1 base and J dropped 6; count of bases not matched to a gene: 6. Germline V lookup: CDR1 KGHSH, CDR2 LQKENI. The CDR3 nucleotides read TGTGCCAGCTCACCACTGGGGGGACAGGGAGATGAAAAACTGTTTTTT. Residues: CASSPLGGQGDEKLFF.

V and J are TRBV27 and TRBJ2-7, with 8 bases fitting TRBD1. CDR3 length: 16 residues. The germline CDR1 and CDR2 sequences are MNHEY and SMNVEV (reference sequence). The ends lost 5 bases at V and 2 bases at J; junction bases unmatched: 11. CDR3 sequence: CASSTGQGNYAYEQYF. The CDR3 region has the DNA TGTGCCAGCAGTACCGGACAGGGCAATTATGCCTACGAGCAGTACTTC.

The gene calls are TRBV6-6 and TRBJ1-3; no clear D. Per germline, CDR1 MNHNY and CDR2 SVGAGI (reference sequence). This CDR3 contains 12 residues. V lost 2 bases to trimming and J lost 5 bases, with 4 bases between them. Here the CDR3 DNA reads TGTGCCAGCAGTTACCAAAGAAACACCATATATTTT. Translated: CASSYQRNTIYF.

The V call is TRBV28, the J call TRBJ1-2, with 9 bases that match TRBD1. The CDR3 is 15 residues long. V lost 2 bases, J lost 4 bases, and 5 bases stayed unmatched. Germline values: CDR1 MDHEN, CDR2 SYDVKM. In nucleotides, the CDR3 is TGTGCCAGCAGTTTAAAGGACAGGGGACTCTATGGCTACACCTTC. Encoded protein: CASSLKDRGLYGYTF.

This chain connects TRBV11-2 to TRBJ2-7, with a possible D match to TRBD1 (6 bases). Trimming shortened V by 0 bases and J by 1 base, and 10 bases separated the two germline ends. This CDR3 comprises 15 residues. Germline CDR1 SGHAT, CDR2 FQNNGV. The CDR3 coding sequence is TGTGCCAGCAGCTTAGAATACGGACAGTCCTACGAGCAGTACTTC. This gives the protein CASSLEYGQSYEQYF.

The chain recombines TRBV19 with TRBJ1-2; D is perhaps TRBD1 (5 bases). Germline V gives CDR1 LNHDA, CDR2 SQIVND (reference sequence). This CDR3 region has 15 residues. Trimming removed 0 bases at V and 8 bases at J, with 16 bases between. As DNA, the CDR3 is TGTGCCAGTAGTATAGATTTAATGGGACTTCAGGGCTACACCTTC. Its translation is CASSIDLMGLQGYTF. Full variable domain (missing parts from reference TRBV19 and TRBJ1-2): DGGITQSPKYLFRKEGQNVTLSCEQNLNHDAMYWYRQDPGQGLRLIYYSQIVNDFQKGDIAEGYSVSREKKESFPLTVTSAQKNPTAFYLCASSIDLMGLQGYTFGSGTRLTVV.

This sequence joins TRBV5-1 and TRBJ2-1; 8 bases line up with TRBD2. Germline CDR1 and CDR2: SGHRS and YFSETQ. The CDR3 extends over 16 amino acids. J was trimmed by 7 bases and V by 2 bases; bases with no gene match: 11. For the CDR3, the DNA is TGCGCCAGCAGCTTTGGTTCCGGGACTAGAACAAATGAGCAGTTCTTC. This codes for CASSFGSGTRTNEQFF.

The CDR3 here is CATPPGTGCLLGNQPQHF. For the CDR3, the DNA is TGTGCCACCCCCCCAGGGACAGGGTGTCTGTTGGGCAATCAGCCCCAGCATTTT. The chain recombines TRBV27 with TRBJ1-5, with 9 positions matching TRBD1. The CDR3 has 18 amino acids. V shed 10 bases and J 2 bases; nucleotides not matched to a gene: 18. Germline V CDR1 and CDR2: MNHEY, SMNVEV (reference sequence).

This clone was counted only a few times. The rearrangement uses TRBV6-5 and TRBJ2-5; D possibly corresponds to TRBD1 (7 bases). This CDR3 contains 15 residues. The germline CDR1 and CDR2 sequences are MNHEY and SVGAGI. Between the trimmed V and J ends, which lost 2 bases and 0 bases, there was a span of 10 bases. The CDR3 is CASSYGGTDQETQYF. The CDR3 DNA is TGTGCCAGCAGTTACGGGGGGACAGACCAAGAGACCCAGTACTTC.

This clone showed up just once. The genes are TRBV2 and TRBJ1-1; D gene unclear. The CDR3 spans 14 residues. Germline V gene data show CDR1 as SNHLY and CDR2 as FYNNEI. The V and J ends lost 3 bases and 2 bases respectively, with 10 bases between them. DNA for the CDR3: TGTGCCAGCAGTGAGGCAGGTTCTAACACTGAAGCTTTCTTT. It encodes CASSEAGSNTEAFF.

About this clone: Sequence at one end of the junction differs from germline and may be a read error. The V gene is TRBV7-3, the J gene TRBJ2-3, with D tentatively TRBD1 (6 bases). Germline values: CDR1 SGHTA, CDR2 FQGTGA. The CDR3 consists of 14 residues. The CDR3 protein is CASSLTAGVDTQYF. The CDR3 DNA is TGTGCCAGCAGCCTAACGGCAGGGGTGGATACGCAGTATTTT.

The chain employs TRBV2 and TRBJ2-7; D may be TRBD2 (6 bases). In germline, CDR1 is SNHLY, CDR2 FYNNEI. CDR3 length: 13 residues. Trimming cost V 4 bases and J 4 bases, with 11 bases left between them. The CDR3 loop is CASSARGAYEQYF. The CDR3 DNA reads as TGTGCCAGCAGTGCCCGCGGGGCTTACGAGCAGTACTTC.

This clone was seen more than once but under ten times. The gene calls are TRBV12-5 and TRBJ2-1; 10 bases match TRBD2. The CDR3 sequence is 16 residues long. The V gene's germline CDR1 is LGHNT and CDR2 FRNRAP. The ends lost 6 bases at V and 5 bases at J; junction bases unmatched: 10. CDR3 sequence: CASGELSGGENNEQFF. DNA for the CDR3: TGTGCTAGTGGGGAATTAAGCGGGGGGGAGAACAATGAGCAGTTCTTC. Complete variable domain (other parts from reference TRBV12-5 and TRBJ2-1): DARVTQTPRHKVTEMGQEVTMRCQPILGHNTVFWYRQTMMQGLELLAYFRNRAPLDDSGMPKDRFSAEMPDATLATLKIQPSEPRDSAVYFCASGELSGGENNEQFFGPGTRLTVL.

This clone was seen a few times. The chain uses TRBV5-6 and TRBJ2-3; no clear D gene. The V end lost 4 bases, the J end lost 4 bases, and 10 bases lay between the germline ends. The length of the CDR3 is 13 residues. The germline V gene encodes CDR1 SGHDT and CDR2 YYEEEE. CDR3 residues: CASSVLPADTQYF. The CDR3 DNA sequence: TGTGCCAGCAGCGTTCTGCCGGCAGATACGCAGTATTTT.

The chain has TRBV10-2 and TRBJ2-1, with D perhaps TRBD1 (5 bases). Trimming left V 2 bases short and J 4 bases short, with 9 bases between. Germline V gene data show CDR1 as WSHSY and CDR2 as SAAADI. CDR3 length: 14 residues. The CDR3 spells CASSETGEYNEQFF. In DNA form, the CDR3 reads TGCGCCAGCAGTGAGACAGGAGAATACAATGAGCAGTTCTTC.

The chain uses TRBV11-3 and TRBJ2-2; D is possibly TRBD2 (6 bases). V was cut by 4 bases and J by 5 bases, with 14 bases left in between. The CDR3 spans 15 residues. CDR1 is SGHNT and CDR2 is YENEEA in the germline V gene. CDR3 loop: CASSSRDSPTGELFF. Here the CDR3 DNA reads TGTGCCAGCAGCTCGCGGGACTCGCCGACCGGGGAGCTGTTTTTT.

This clone was recorded a few times. This sequence joins TRBV2 and TRBJ2-7; D is perhaps TRBD1 (5 bases). The CDR3 length is 16 residues. V shed 0 bases and J shed 2 bases, with 14 bases lying between them. The germline V gene has CDR1 SNHLY and CDR2 FYNNEI. CDR3 DNA: TGTGCCAGCAGTGAAGCAGGAACCCCCAGGGCCTACGAGCAGTACTTC. Its protein is CASSEAGTPRAYEQYF. Complete variable domain (other parts from reference TRBV2 and TRBJ2-7): EPEVTQTPSHQVTQMGQEVILRCVPISNHLYFYWYRQILGQKVEFLVSFYNNEISEKSEIFDDQFSVERPDGSNFTLKIRSTKLEDSAMYFCASSEAGTPRAYEQYFGPGTRLTVT.

The chain recombines TRBV7-8 with TRBJ1-4, with D possibly being TRBD1 (5 bases). This CDR3 region has 15 residues. Germline CDR1 is SGHVS and CDR2 is FQNEAQ. V lost 5 bases to trimming and J lost 4 bases, with 14 bases between them. The CDR3 DNA follows: TGTGCCAGCAGCCCCGTCGGGGGGGTTAATGAAAAACTGTTTTTT. It translates to CASSPVGGVNEKLFF.